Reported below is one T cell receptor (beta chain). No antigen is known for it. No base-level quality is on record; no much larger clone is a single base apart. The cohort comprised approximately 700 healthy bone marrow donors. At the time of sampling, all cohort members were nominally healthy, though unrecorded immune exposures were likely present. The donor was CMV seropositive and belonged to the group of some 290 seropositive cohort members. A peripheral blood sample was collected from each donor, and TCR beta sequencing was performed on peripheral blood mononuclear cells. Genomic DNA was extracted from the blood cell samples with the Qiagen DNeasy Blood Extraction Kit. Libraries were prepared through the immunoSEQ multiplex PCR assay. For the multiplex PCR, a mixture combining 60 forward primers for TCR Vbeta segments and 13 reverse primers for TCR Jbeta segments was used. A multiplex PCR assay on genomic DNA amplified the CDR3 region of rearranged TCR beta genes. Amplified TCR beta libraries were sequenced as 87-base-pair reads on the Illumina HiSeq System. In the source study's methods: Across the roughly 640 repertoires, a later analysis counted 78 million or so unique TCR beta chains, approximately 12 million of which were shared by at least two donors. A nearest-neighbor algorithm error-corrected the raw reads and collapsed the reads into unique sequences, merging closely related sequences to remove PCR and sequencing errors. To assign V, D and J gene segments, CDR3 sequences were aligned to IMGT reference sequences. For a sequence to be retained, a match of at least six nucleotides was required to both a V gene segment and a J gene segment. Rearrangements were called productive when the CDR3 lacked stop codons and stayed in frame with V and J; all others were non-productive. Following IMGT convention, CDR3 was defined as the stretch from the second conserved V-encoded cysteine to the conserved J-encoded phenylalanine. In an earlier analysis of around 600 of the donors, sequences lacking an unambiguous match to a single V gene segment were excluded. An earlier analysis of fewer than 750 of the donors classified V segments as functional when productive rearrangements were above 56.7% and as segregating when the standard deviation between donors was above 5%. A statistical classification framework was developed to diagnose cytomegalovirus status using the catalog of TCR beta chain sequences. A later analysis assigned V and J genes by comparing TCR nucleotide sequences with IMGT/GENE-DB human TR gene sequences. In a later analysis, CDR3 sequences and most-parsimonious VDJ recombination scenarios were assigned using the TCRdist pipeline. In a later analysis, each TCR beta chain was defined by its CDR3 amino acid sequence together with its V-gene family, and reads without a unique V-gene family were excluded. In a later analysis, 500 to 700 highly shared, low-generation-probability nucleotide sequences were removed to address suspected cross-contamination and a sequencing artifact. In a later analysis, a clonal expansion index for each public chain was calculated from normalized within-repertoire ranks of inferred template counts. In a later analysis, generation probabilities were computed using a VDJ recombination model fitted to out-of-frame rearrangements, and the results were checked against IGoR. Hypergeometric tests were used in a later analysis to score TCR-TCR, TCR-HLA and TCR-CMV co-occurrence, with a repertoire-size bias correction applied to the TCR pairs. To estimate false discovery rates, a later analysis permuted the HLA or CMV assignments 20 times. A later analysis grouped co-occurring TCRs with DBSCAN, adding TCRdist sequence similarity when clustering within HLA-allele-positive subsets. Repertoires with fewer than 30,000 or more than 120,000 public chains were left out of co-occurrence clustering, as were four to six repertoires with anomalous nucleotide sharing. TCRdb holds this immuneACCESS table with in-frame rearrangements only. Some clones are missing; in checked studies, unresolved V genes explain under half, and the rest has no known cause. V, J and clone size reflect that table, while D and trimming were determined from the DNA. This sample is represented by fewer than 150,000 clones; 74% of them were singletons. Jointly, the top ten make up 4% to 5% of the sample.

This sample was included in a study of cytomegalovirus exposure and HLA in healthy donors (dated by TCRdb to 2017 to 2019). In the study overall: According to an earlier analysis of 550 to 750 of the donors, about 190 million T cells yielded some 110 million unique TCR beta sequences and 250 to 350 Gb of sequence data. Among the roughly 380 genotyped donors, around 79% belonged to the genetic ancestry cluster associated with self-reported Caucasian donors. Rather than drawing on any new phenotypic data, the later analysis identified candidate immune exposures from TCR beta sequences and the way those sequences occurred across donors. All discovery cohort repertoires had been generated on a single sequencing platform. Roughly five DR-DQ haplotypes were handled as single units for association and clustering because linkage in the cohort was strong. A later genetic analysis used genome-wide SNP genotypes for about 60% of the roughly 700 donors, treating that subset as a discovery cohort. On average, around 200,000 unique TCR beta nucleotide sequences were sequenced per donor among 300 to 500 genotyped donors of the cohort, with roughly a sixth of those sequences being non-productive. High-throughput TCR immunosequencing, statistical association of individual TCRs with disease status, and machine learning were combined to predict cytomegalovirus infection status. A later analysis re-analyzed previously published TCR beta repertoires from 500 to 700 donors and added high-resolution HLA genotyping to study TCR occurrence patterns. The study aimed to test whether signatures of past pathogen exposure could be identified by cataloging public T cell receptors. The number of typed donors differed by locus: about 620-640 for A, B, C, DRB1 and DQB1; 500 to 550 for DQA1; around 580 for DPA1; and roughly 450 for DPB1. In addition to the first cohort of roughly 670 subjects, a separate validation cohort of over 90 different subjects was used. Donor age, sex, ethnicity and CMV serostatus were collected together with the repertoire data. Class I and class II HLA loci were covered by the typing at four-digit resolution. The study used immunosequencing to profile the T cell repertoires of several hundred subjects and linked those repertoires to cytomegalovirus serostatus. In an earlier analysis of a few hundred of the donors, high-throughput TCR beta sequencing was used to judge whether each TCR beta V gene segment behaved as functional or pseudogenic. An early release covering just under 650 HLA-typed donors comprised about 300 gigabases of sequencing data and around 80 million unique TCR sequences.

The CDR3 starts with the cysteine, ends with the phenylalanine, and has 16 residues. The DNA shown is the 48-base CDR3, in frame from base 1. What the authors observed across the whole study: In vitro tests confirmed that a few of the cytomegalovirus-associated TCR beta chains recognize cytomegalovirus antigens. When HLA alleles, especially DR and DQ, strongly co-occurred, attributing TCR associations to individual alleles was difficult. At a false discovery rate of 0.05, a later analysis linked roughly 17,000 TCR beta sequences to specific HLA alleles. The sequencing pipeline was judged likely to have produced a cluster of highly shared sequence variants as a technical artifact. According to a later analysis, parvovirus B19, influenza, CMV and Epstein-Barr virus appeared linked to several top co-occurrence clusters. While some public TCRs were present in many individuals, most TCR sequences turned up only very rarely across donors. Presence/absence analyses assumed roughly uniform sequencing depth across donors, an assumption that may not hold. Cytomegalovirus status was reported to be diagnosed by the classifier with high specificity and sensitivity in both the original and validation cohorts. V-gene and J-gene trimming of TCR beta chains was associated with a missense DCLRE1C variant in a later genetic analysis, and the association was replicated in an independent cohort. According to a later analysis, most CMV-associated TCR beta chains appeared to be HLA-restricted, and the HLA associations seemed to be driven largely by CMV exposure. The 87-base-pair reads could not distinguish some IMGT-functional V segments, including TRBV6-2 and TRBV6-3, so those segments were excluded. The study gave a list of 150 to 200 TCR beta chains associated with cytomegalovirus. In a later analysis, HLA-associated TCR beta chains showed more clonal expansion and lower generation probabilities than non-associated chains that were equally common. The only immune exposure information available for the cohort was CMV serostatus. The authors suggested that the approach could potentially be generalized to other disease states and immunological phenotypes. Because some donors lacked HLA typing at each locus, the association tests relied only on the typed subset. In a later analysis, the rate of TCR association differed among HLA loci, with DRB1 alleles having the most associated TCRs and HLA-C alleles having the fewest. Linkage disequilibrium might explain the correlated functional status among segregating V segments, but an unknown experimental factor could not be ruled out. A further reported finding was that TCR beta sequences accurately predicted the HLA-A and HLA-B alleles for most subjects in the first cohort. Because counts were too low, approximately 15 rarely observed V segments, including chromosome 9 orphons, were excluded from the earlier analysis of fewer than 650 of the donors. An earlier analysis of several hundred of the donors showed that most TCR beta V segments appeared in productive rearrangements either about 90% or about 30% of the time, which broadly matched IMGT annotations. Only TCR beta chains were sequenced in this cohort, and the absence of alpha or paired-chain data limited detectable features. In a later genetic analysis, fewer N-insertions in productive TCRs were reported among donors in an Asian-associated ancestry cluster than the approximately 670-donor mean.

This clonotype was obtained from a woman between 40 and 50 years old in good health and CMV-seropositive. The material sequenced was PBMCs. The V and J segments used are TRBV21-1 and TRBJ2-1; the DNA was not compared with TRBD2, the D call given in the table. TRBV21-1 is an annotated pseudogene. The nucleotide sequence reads TGTGCCAGCAGCAAAGAACACCCCGAGGGCTACAATGAGCAGTTCTTC. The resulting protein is CASSKEHPEGYNEQFF.